This T cell receptor (beta chain) was observed in a study of blood T cell repertoires in COVID-19. At the level of the study: Samples of COVID-19 (acute and convalescent) were obtained from the United States, Italy and Spain.

The data were produced by immunoSEQ multiplex PCR, yet TCRdb's version contains in-frame clones alone and is incomplete. The sample includes about 190,000 clones, roughly four fifths of them seen just once. This clone occurred a few times. What was sequenced was peripheral blood. The receptor's source is a woman aged 50 to 60 with acute or convalescent COVID-19.

The CDR3 DNA reads TGTGCCAGCAGTTACTCTATTGGCTACACCTTC. As protein: CASSYSIGYTF. The rearrangement joins TRBV6-6 to TRBJ1-2; D call uncertain. Deletions cut 0 bases from V and 7 bases from J, with 3 bases between. This CDR3 has 11 residues. The germline V gene encodes CDR1 MNHNY and CDR2 SVGAGI (reference sequence).